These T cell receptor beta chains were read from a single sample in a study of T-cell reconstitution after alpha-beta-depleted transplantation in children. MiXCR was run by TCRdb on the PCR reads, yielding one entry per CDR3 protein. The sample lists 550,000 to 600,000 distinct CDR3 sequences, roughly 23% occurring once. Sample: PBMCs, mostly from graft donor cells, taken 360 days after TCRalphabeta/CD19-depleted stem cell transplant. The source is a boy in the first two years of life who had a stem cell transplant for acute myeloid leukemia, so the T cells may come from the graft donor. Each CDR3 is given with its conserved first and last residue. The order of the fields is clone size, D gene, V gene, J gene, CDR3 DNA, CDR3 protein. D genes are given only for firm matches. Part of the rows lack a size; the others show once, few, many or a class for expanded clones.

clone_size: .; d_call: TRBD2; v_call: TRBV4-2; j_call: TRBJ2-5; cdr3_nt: TGTGCCAGCAGCCGTAACAGTGCGGGACTAGCGGTAGAGACCCAGTACTTC; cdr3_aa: CASSRNSAGLAVETQYF
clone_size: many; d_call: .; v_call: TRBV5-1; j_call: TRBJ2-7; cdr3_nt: TGCGCCAGCAGCTTGGGAGGGGGGGAGTCCTACGAGCAGTACTTC; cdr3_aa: CASSLGGGESYEQYF
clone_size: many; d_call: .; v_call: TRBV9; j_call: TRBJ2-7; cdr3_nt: TGTGCCAGCAGCGTAGACTTCATTAACGAGCAGTACTTC; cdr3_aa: CASSVDFINEQYF
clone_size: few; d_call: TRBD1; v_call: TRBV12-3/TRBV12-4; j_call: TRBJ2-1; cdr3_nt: TGTGCCAGCAGTCCCCAAACCGGGACAGCCTGGGACAATGAGCAGTTCTTC; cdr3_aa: CASSPQTGTAWDNEQFF
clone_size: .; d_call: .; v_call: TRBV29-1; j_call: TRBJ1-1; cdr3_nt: TGCAGCGTTGAAATACGGTCCACTGAAGCTTTCTTT; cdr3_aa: CSVEIRSTEAFF
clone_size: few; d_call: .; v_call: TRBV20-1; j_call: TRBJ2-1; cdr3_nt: TGCAGTGCTAGGGACAGCCACAATGAGCAGTTCTTC; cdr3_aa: CSARDSHNEQFF
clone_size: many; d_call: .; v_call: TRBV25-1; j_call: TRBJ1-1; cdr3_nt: TGTGCCAGCAGTTTACAGGGAAGTGGCACTGAAGCTTTCTTT; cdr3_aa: CASSLQGSGTEAFF
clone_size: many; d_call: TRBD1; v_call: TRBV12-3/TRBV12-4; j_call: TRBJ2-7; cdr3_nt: TGTGCCAGCAGTGTCGCGGGGACAGGGATCTACGAGCAGTACTTC; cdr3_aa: CASSVAGTGIYEQYF
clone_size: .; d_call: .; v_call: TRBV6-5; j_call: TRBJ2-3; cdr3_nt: TGTGCCAGCAGTTACGGCCAGGGGCCAGATACGCAGTATTTT; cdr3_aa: CASSYGQGPDTQYF
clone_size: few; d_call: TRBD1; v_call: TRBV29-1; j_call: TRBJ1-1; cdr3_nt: TGCAGCGTTGAAGGGGGACAGAACCGGTTGAACACTGAAGCTTTCTTT; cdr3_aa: CSVEGGQNRLNTEAFF
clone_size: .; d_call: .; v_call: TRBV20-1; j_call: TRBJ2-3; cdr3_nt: TGCAGTGCTAGTCCGCGGAGACCCACAGATACGCAGTATTTT; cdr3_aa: CSASPRRPTDTQYF
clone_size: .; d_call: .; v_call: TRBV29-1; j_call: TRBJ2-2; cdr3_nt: TGCAGCGTTGAACAGTCCGGGGAGCTGTTTTTT; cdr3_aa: CSVEQSGELFF
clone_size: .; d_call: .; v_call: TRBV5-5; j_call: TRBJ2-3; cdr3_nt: TGTGCCAGCAGCTCCCACCCGGGTCGGAGCACTAGCACAGATACGCAGTATTTT; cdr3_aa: CASSSHPGRSTSTDTQYF
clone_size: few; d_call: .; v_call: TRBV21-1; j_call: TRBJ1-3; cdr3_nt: TGTGCCAGCACTCCGGACAGGGTCGCTGGAAACACCATATATTTT; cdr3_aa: CASTPDRVAGNTIYF
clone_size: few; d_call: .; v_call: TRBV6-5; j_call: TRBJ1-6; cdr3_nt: TGTGCCAGCAGTTTGGGCCCAGGGTCTAATTCACCCCTCCACTTT; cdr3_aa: CASSLGPGSNSPLHF
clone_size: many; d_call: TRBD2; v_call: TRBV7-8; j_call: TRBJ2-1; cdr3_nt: TGTGCCAGCAGCTTAGCGCGAGCGGGGGGATACAATGAGCAGTTCTTC; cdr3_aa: CASSLARAGGYNEQFF
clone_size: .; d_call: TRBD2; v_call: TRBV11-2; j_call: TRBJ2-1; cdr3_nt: TGTGCCAGCAGCTCCCAAGGGCGGGGGACTTACAATGAGCAGTTCTTC; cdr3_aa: CASSSQGRGTYNEQFF
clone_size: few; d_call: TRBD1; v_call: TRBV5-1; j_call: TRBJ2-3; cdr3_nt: TGCGCCAGCAGCTTGGGCAGGGGGCAAGGAGATACGCAGTATTTT; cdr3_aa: CASSLGRGQGDTQYF
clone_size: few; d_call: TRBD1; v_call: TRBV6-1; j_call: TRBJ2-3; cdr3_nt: TGTGCCAGCAGACCGTCAGGGGGACACACAGATACGCAGTATTTT; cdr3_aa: CASRPSGGHTDTQYF
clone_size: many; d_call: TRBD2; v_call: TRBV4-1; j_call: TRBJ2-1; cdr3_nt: TGCGCCAGCAGTCGGACTAGCGGGGTGCCACTTCACAATGAGCAGTTCTTC; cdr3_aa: CASSRTSGVPLHNEQFF
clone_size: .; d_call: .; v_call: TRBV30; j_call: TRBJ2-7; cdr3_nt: TGTGCCTGGAGGGCCCCAGGGAGTGAGGGATACGAGCAGTACTTC; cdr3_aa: CAWRAPGSEGYEQYF
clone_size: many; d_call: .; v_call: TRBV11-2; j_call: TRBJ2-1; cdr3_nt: TGTGCCAGCAGCTTAGTAGGGGGAGGCCGCGAGCAGTTCTTC; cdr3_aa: CASSLVGGGREQFF
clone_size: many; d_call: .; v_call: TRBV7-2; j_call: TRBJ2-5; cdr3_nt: TGTGCCAGCAGCTTATGGGCAACGGGAGAGACCCAGTACTTC; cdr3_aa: CASSLWATGETQYF
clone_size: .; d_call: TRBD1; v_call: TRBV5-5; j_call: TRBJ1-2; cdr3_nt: TGTGCCAGCAGCACCCGGACAGGGGCGGATGGCTACACCTTC; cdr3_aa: CASSTRTGADGYTF
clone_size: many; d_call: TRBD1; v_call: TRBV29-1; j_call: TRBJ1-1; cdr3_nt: TGCAGCGTTGAAGATGTGCCCGGGACAGCGATGAACACTGAAGCTTTCTTT; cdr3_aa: CSVEDVPGTAMNTEAFF
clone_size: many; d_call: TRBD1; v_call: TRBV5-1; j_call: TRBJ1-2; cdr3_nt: TGCGCCAGCAGCTTGCAGGGGGACTATGGCTACACCTTC; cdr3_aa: CASSLQGDYGYTF
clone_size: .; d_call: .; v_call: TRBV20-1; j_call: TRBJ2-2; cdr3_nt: TGCAGTGCTAGCCGAAGAGGGTCTAGGACCGGGGAGCTGTTTTTT; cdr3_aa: CSASRRGSRTGELFF
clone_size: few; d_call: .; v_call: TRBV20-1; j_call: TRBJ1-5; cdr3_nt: TGCAGTGCTACCCCCTCGAGGCAGCCCCAGCATTTT; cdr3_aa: CSATPSRQPQHF
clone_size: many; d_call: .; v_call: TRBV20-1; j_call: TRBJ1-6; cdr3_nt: TGCAGTGCTAGAGTGGCTCCGGGGCGCCAGAATTCACCCCTCCACTTT; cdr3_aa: CSARVAPGRQNSPLHF
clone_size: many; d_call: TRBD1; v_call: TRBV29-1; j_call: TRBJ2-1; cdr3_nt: TGCAGCGTTGAAGGCGACAGGGAACTCAATGAGCAGTTCTTC; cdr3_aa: CSVEGDRELNEQFF
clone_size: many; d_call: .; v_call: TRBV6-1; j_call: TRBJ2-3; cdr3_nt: TGTGCCAGCAGCGCCAGCCTCACAGATACGCAGTATTTT; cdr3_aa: CASSASLTDTQYF
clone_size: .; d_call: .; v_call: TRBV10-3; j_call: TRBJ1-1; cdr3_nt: TGTGCCATCAGTGAGATCTCAGGGCTACGAGCTTTCTTT; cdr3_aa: CAISEISGLRAFF
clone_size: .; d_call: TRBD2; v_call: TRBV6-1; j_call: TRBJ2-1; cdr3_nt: TGTGCCAGCAGTGGGTCTAGCGGCACCTACAATGAGCAGTTCTTC; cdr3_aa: CASSGSSGTYNEQFF
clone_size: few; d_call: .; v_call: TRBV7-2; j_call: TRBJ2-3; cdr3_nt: TGTGCCAGCAGCTTACTGGTTTGGAGCACAGATACGCAGTATTTT; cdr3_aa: CASSLLVWSTDTQYF
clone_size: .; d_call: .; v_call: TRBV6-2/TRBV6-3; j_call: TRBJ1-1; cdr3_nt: TGTGCCAGCCAGAAGGGCACAGTGAACACTGAAGCTTTCTTT; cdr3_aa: CASQKGTVNTEAFF
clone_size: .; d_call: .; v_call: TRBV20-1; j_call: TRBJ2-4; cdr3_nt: TGCAGTGCTTGCTGTCCAATACAAGCCAAAAACATTCAGTACTTC; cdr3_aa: CSACCPIQAKNIQYF
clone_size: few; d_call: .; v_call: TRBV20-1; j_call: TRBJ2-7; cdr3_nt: TGCAGTGCTAGAGCTGGCCCCGGCCACGAGCAGTACTTC; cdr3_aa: CSARAGPGHEQYF
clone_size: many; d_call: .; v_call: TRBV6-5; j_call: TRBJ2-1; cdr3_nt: TGTGCCACCAGAGGTTGGGACGCGTCCTACAATGAGCAGTTCTTC; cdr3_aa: CATRGWDASYNEQFF
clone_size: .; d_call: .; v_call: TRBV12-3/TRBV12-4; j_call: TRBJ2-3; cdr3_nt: TGTGCCAGCAGTTTAGTCGACCTAGGAGCAGGGAGGAGTAGCACAGATACGCAGTATTTT; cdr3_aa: CASSLVDLGAGRSSTDTQYF
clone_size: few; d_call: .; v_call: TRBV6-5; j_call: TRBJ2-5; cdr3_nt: TGTGCCAGCAGTTACGAGTACAGGATGAATCAAGAGACCCAGTACTTC; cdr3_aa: CASSYEYRMNQETQYF
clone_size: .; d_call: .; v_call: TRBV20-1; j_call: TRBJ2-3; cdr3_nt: TGCAGTGCTAGGAGCGTTTTAGGAGATACGCAGTATTTT; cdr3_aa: CSARSVLGDTQYF